This T cell receptor (beta chain) was captured in a study of cytomegalovirus exposure and HLA in healthy donors (dated by TCRdb to about 2017). In the study overall: A later analysis indicated that the 110 or so validation repertoires were generated on the platform also employed for the roughly 730 repertoires of the first cohort. To predict cytomegalovirus infection status, the study brought together high-throughput TCR immunosequencing, statistical association of individual TCRs with disease status, and machine learning. A separate validation cohort of over 95 different subjects was used in addition to the approximately 700-subject first cohort. The study was designed to test whether signatures of past pathogen exposure could be identified by cataloging public T cell receptors.

The donors belonged to the validation cohort of 120 subjects, which was separate from the approximately 700-subject first cohort. Library method: the immunoSEQ multiplex PCR assay. Concerning the study's data processing: A statistical classification framework was developed to diagnose cytomegalovirus status using the catalog of TCR beta chain sequences. In TCRdb, the immuneACCESS table is reduced to in-frame sequences with V and J assigned. These tables do not hold every clone; where another copy was compared, an unresolved V gene accounts for under half, and the others remain unexplained. V and J calls and clone size follow that table, whereas D and trimming were derived from the DNA. The sample table contains 100,000 to 150,000 clones; only one count was recorded for 90% to 97% of them. The top ten hold less than 2% of the sample. Points the paper makes about the study in general: In a later analysis, TCRs clustered in the first cohort were found to also tend to co-occur in the approximately 120 validation repertoires, with 90% to 95% of cluster scores above 0. The authors suggested that the approach could potentially be generalized to other disease states and immunological phenotypes. Most TCR sequences were seen in very few donors, while some public TCRs were found in many individuals. In the study, some 180 TCR beta chains were listed as associated with cytomegalovirus. Cytomegalovirus status was reported to be diagnosed by the classifier with high specificity and sensitivity in both the original and validation cohorts. In vitro tests confirmed that a few of the cytomegalovirus-associated TCR beta chains recognize cytomegalovirus antigens. A later analysis lacked HLA typing for the validation cohort, so it scored co-occurrence in that cohort across all 120 or so repertoires.

Worth noting for this clone: Its target antigen remains unknown. No base-level quality is on record; no much larger clone is a single base apart.

The sequence was obtained from a man aged 18 to 30 in good health and CMV-seronegative. Sequencing input: PBMCs.

The DNA sequence follows: TGTGCCAGCAGCTTAGCAGGGACAGGGTACTACGAGCAGTACTTC. Translation gives CASSLAGTGYYEQYF. This sequence uses TRBV13 and TRBJ2-7; 9 central bases correspond to TRBD1. CDR1 and CDR2 were assigned from the germline V gene (reference sequence) as PRHDT and FYEKMQ. Spanning cysteine to phenylalanine, the CDR3 consists of 15 amino acids. Only the CDR3 DNA is retained, 45 bases long and in frame from the first base. The germline V and J ends show losses of 1 base and 3 bases respectively, and no gene match explains 4 bases of the junction.